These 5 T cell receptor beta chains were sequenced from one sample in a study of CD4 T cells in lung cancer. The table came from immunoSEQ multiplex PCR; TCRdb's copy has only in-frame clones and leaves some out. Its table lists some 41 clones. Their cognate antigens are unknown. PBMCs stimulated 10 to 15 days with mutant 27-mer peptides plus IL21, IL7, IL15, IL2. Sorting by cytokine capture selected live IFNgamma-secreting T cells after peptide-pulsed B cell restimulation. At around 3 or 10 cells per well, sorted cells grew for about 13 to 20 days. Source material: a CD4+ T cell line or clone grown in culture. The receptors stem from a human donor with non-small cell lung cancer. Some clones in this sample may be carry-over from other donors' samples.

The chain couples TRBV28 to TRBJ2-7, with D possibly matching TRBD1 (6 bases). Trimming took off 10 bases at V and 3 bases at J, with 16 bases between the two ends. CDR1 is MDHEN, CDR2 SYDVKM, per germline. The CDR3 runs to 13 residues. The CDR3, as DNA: TGTGCCACCGCTGACAGGAGTTACTACGAGCAGTACTTC. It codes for CATADRSYYEQYF.

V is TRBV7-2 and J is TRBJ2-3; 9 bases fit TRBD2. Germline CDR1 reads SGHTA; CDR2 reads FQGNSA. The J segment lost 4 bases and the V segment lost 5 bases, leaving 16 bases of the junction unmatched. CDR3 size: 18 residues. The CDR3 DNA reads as TGTGCCAGCAGCCGATATTCGGGGACTAGCATTCCCCCAGATACGCAGTATTTT. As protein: CASSRYSGTSIPPDTQYF. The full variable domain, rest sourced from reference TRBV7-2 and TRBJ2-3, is GAGVSQSPSNKVTEKGKDVELRCDPISGHTALYWYRQSLGQGLEFLIYFQGNSAPDKSGLPSDRFSAERTGGSVSTLTIQRTQQEDSAVYLCASSRYSGTSIPPDTQYFGPGTRLTVL.

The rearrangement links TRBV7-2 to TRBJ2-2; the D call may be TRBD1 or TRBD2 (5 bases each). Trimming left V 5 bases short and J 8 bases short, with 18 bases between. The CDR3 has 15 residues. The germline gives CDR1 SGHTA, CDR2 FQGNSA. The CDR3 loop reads CASSIGTSRVGELFF. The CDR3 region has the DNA TGTGCCAGCAGCATCGGGACCAGCAGGGTGGGGGAGCTGTTTTTT.

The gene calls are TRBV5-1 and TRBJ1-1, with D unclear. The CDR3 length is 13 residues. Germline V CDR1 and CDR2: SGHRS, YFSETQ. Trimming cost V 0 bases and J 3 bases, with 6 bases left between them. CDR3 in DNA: TGCGCCAGCAGCTTGGAAGTCGACACTGAAGCTTTCTTT. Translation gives CASSLEVDTEAFF.

CDR3 in DNA: TGCAGCGTATTTTACGGGACGTCTACCTACGAGCAGTACTTC. This codes for CSVFYGTSTYEQYF. The chain carries TRBV29-1 and TRBJ2-7; D is perhaps TRBD1 or TRBD2 (5 bases each). Trimming took 6 bases from V and 2 from J, leaving 17 bases between them. Germline V gene data show CDR1 as SQVTM and CDR2 as ANQGSEA. There are 14 residues in the CDR3.